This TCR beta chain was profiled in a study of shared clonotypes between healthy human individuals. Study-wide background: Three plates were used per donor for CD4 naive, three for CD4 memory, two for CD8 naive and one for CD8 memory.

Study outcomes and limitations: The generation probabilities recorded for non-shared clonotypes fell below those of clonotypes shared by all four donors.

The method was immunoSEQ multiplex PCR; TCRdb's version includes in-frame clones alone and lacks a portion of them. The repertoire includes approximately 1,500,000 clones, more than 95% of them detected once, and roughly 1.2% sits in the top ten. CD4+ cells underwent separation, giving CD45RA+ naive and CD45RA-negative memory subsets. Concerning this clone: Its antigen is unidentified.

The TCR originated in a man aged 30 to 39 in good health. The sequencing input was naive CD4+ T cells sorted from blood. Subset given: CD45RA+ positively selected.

The CDR3 sequence is CASSLHTPIGTNEQFF. DNA for the CDR3: TGTGCCAGCAGCTTACACACCCCCATAGGGACCAATGAGCAGTTCTTC. The chain is built from TRBV7-2 and TRBJ2-1; D might be TRBD1 or TRBD2, each matching 5 bases. The ends were cut back, 2 bases at V and 6 bases at J, with 17 bases in the middle. Germline CDR1 is SGHTA and CDR2 is FQGNSA. This CDR3 contains 16 residues.